This T cell receptor beta chain came from a study of T cell responses to AZD1222 COVID-19 vaccine. Study-level points and caveats: Sampled repertoires all dated from after the peak T cell response. Within unmutated variant regions lay the reported targets of nearly half of spike-specific TCRs.

The analysis combined second doses at about 4 or about 12 weeks. For this clone: The antigen is not known.

CDR1 MNHNY and CDR2 SVGAGI come from the germline V gene (reference sequence). The CDR3 has 14 residues. Trimming cost V 5 bases and J 12 bases; bases outside gene matches: 15. Sequencing used immunoSEQ multiplex PCR; TCRdb keeps in-frame clones, though not all of them. The table records 70,000 to 85,000 clones, roughly 85% of them present only once. The chain recombines TRBV6-6 with TRBJ1-2; 7 bases fit TRBD1. This receptor was identified in an adult who received the AZD1222 COVID-19 vaccine. Specimen: peripheral blood, collected 28 days after the second AZD1222 dose. In DNA, the CDR3 is TGTGCCAGCAGTCGATCCGGGACAGCAAGGGTCGACACCTTC. Residues: CASSRSGTARVDTF.